This T cell receptor beta chain comes out of a study of blood T cell repertoires in COVID-19 (TCRdb year 2020). In terms of the full investigation: Samples from collaborators originated in the United States, Italy and Spain and spanned both the acute and convalescent phases of COVID-19. The prospective study material was composed of cDNA or gDNA derived from T cells, B-cell-depleted T cells, or PBMCs. Subjects who had been exposed to COVID-19, were actively infected with it, or had recovered from it provided the deeply sampled blood TCRbeta repertoires that made up the dataset. The repertoires were released in a freely available public database meant as a resource for research on the immune response to SARS-CoV-2. The samples were drawn from two sources: the first 160 participants of the ongoing ImmuneRACE study, and 1,200 or so subjects contributed by 6 global collaborators. Sample metadata almost always included a de-identified subject ID, COVID-19 status, age in years and sex. HLA class I and class II types, where available, came from metadata supplied by the sample provider rather than from assay-based typing. What the authors observed across the whole study: Clinical and demographic metadata were provided uncurated, with the amount varying by source and participant.

CDR1 and CDR2, per the germline V gene, are ENHRY and SYGVKD. The CDR3 spans 14 residues, from the cysteine through the phenylalanine. The sequence is cut down to CDR3 DNA, 42 bases in frame from base 1. The germline ends are 13 bases apart after V is trimmed by 5 bases and J by 5 bases. Participants in the prospective study were enrolled through a virtual design, were aged about 18 to 100 years, and lived in 20 to 30 United States geographic areas. In the prospective study, cohorts were assigned on the basis of participant-reported clinical history obtained from a screening survey and a study questionnaire. Exposed participants had been in contact with someone with a PCR-confirmed or clinician-diagnosed COVID-19 case within 2 weeks of study entry. In the prospective study, whole blood, serum and a nasopharyngeal or oropharyngeal swab were collected from each participant by mobile phlebotomists. Participants in the prospective study had the option to provide additional blood draws and questionnaires over a roughly two-month period. Before DNA extraction, prospective study blood samples were shipped either frozen or at room temperature.

In the case of this clone: The antigen it binds to is not known. No per-base quality is available; no much larger clone lies one base away.

TCRbeta CDR3 regions were amplified from genomic DNA by means of the immunoSEQ Assay, a bias-controlled multiplex PCR. Processing in the source paper ran as follows. Nucleated cell counts per sample were estimated from amplification of reference gene primers within the assay. Sequence reads were collapsed and filtered to measure the absolute abundance of every unique TCRbeta CDR3 rearrangement. For each sample, productive Simpson clonality was calculated by taking the square root of Simpson's diversity index across productive rearrangements. Here the immuneACCESS table is served through TCRdb, limited to in-frame sequences with V and J called. Missing clones are a known gap in these copies; in checked studies unresolved V genes cover under half, and the rest lacks a known reason. From that table come the V and J calls and clone size; the DNA was used to work out D and trimming. A total of 350,000 to 500,000 clones appear in this sample, nearly 90% of them only once. Jointly, the top ten make up around 1.5% of the sample.

The sequenced material came from PBMCs or T cells enriched from blood (not recorded which). The sequence is built from TRBV10-3 and TRBJ1-5; the D region possibly corresponds to TRBD1 (6 bases align). The sequence came from a woman aged 18 to 35 who had been exposed to COVID-19. The CDR3 sequence is CAISPGDQYQPQHF. Read as DNA, the sequence is TGTGCCATCAGTCCAGGGGACCAGTATCAGCCCCAGCATTTT.